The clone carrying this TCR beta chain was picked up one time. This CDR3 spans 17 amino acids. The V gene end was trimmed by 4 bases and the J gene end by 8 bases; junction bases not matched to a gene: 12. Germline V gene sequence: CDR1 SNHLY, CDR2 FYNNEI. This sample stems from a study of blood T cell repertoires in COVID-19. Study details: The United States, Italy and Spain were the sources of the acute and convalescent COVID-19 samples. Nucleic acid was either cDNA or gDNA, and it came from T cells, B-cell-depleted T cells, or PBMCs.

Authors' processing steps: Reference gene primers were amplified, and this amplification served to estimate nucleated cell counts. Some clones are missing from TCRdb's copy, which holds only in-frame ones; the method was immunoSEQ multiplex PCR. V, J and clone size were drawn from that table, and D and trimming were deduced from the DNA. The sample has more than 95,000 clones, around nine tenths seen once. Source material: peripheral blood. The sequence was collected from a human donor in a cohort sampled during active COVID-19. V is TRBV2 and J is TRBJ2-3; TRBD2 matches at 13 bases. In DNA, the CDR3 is TGTGCCAGCAGTGTGGGACTAGCGGGACGATACGGAGTTACGCAGTATTTT. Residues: CASSVGLAGRYGVTQYF.